The 21 T cell receptor beta chains below come from one sample, sequenced in a study of T cell responses to AZD1222 COVID-19 vaccine. Data came from immunoSEQ multiplex PCR; TCRdb stores just in-frame clones and leaves some out. This sample has roughly 140,000 clones, with just over 85% found just once. Specimen: peripheral blood, collected on day 0 of AZD1222 vaccination. The receptor source for this set is an adult in good health.

This clone was recorded once. The V and J genes are TRBV4-3 and TRBJ2-7; D is possibly TRBD2 (6 bases). With 0 bases removed from V and 7 bases from J, the gap between germline ends came to 19 bases. There are 16 residues in the CDR3. CDR1 LGHNA and CDR2 YSLEER come from the germline V gene. This chain's CDR3 is CASSQESGQGGWEQYF. DNA of the CDR3: TGCGCCAGCAGCCAAGAGTCAGGCCAGGGAGGTTGGGAGCAGTACTTC.

V usage is TRBV3-1 (or the pseudogene TRBV3-2) and J usage is TRBJ1-1; D is unresolved. Trimming took 9 bases from V and 4 from J, leaving 18 bases between them. CDR1 is LGHDT and CDR2 is YNNKEL in the germline V gene (reference sequence). The CDR3 is 14 residues long. CDR3 DNA sequence: TGTGCCAGTCGAGACTCTGGCGGGAGCACTGAAGCTTTCTTT. Translation: CASRDSGGSTEAFF.

This clone was found once. This chain links TRBV15 with TRBJ1-1; TRBD1 matches at 12 bases. Germline CDR1 LNHNV, CDR2 YYDKDF (reference sequence). The CDR3 length is 15 residues. Losses at the gene ends were 8 bases for V and 4 bases for J; bases not matched to a gene: 8. The CDR3 DNA is TGTGCCACCCGCCGGGACAGGGGGCCGACCACTGAAGCTTTCTTT. Protein product: CATRRDRGPTTEAFF.

CDR3 in DNA: TGTGCAAGCGGGGGGAAAGCGGTCACCGGGGAGCTGTTTTTT. Amino acids: CASGGKAVTGELFF. This chain joins TRBV2 and TRBJ2-2, with 9 bases aligning to TRBD2. Germline CDR1 is SNHLY and CDR2 is FYNNEI. The CDR3 consists of 14 residues.

V usage is TRBV19 and J usage is TRBJ1-5; TRBD1 aligns across 7 bases. The CDR3 extends over 15 amino acids. Unmatched junction bases numbered 7, after V lost 5 bases and J lost 3 bases. Germline V CDR1 and CDR2: LNHDA, SQIVND (reference sequence). CDR3 coding DNA: TGTGCCAGTAGTGCCCGGGACAGATCCAATCAGCCCCAGCATTTT. Translation: CASSARDRSNQPQHF.

The V gene is TRBV4-1, the J gene TRBJ2-1; 10 bases agree with TRBD2. CDR3 length equals 15 residues. V gave up 2 bases and J gave up 9 bases; unmatched junction bases: 7. CDR1 and CDR2 from the germline V gene are MGHRA and YSYEKL. CDR3 sequence (DNA): TGCGCCAGCAGCCAACCTAGCGGGAGTAGCGGTGAGCAGTTCTTC. This gives the protein CASSQPSGSSGEQFF.

The chain employs TRBV9 and TRBJ2-1; tentative D call: TRBD2 (5 bases). V lost 1 base, J lost 4 bases, and 12 bases lay in between. This CDR3 has 15 amino acids. Germline-derived CDR1 and CDR2 are SGDLS and YYNGEE. The CDR3 region has the DNA TGTGCCAGCAGCGTACGGGGTTTTGGATACAATGAGCAGTTCTTC. This gives the protein CASSVRGFGYNEQFF.

The genes are TRBV6-5 and TRBJ1-6; no clear D. CDR1 is MNHEY, CDR2 SVGAGI, per germline. V dropped 8 bases and J dropped 5 bases, with 13 bases sitting between them. The CDR3 sequence is 14 residues long. Here the CDR3 reads CASRDKWDNSPLHF. For the CDR3, the DNA is TGTGCCAGCCGCGACAAATGGGATAATTCACCCCTCCACTTT.

The chain carries TRBV30 and TRBJ1-5; D remains unclear. The V and J ends lost 2 bases and 3 bases respectively, with 8 bases between them. The CDR3 runs to 13 residues. The germline CDR1 and CDR2 sequences are GTSNPN and SVGIG (reference sequence). The CDR3 sequence is CAWSPTFNQPQHF. The CDR3 DNA reads TGTGCCTGGAGTCCGACATTCAATCAGCCCCAGCATTTT.

The chain combines TRBV18 with TRBJ1-1; D remains ambiguous. In germline, CDR1 is KGHSH, CDR2 LQKENI. The CDR3 has 17 amino acids. V dropped 0 bases and J dropped 4 bases, with 18 bases sitting between them. The CDR3 DNA reads as TGTGCCAGCTCACCACCGGAGGTCGTAGCACCGGGCACTGAAGCTTTCTTT. Encoded protein: CASSPPEVVAPGTEAFF.

The J gene is TRBJ2-5, the V gene TRBV19; D is perhaps TRBD1 (5 bases). V lost 0 bases, J lost 5 bases, and 10 bases lay in between. This CDR3 has 14 amino acids. Germline V gene lookup returns CDR1 LNHDA and CDR2 SQIVND (reference sequence). CDR3 sequence (DNA): TGTGCCAGTAGTATAGAAGGGGATCTGGAGACCCAGTACTTC. Protein product: CASSIEGDLETQYF. Full variable domain (remainder filled in from reference TRBV19 and TRBJ2-5): DGGITQSPKYLFRKEGQNVTLSCEQNLNHDAMYWYRQDPGQGLRLIYYSQIVNDFQKGDIAEGYSVSREKKESFPLTVTSAQKNPTAFYLCASSIEGDLETQYFGPGTRLLVL.

The chain employs TRBV29-1 and TRBJ1-2; 8 nucleotides agree with TRBD1. Trimming removed 3 bases from V and 8 bases from J; junction bases left unmatched: 14. Per the germline V gene, CDR1 is SQVTM and CDR2 is ANQGSEA. This CDR3 contains 15 residues. The CDR3 loop is CSVDSAGGPLWGYTF. CDR3 coding DNA: TGCAGCGTTGACTCGGCAGGGGGCCCCCTATGGGGCTACACCTTC.

The rearrangement uses TRBV19 and TRBJ1-2, with D perhaps matching TRBD1 (6 bases). Trimming took off 5 bases at V and 2 bases at J, with 15 bases between the two ends. The CDR3 totals 15 residues. The germline CDR1 and CDR2 sequences are LNHDA and SQIVND (reference sequence). The CDR3 here is CASSPTGYSNYGYTF. Written as DNA, the CDR3 is TGTGCCAGTAGTCCGACAGGATATAGCAACTATGGCTACACCTTC.

The CDR3 coding sequence is TGTGCCAGTTCTATCGGGACAGCTGGAAACACCATATATTTT. Translated, it gives CASSIGTAGNTIYF. This chain links TRBV6-5 with TRBJ1-3; TRBD1 aligns across 7 bases. The CDR3 totals 14 residues. The germline V gene encodes CDR1 MNHEY and CDR2 SVGAGI. V lost 9 bases and J lost 2; bases outside the gene matches: 7.

The rearrangement uses TRBV19 and TRBJ2-2; maybe TRBD1 (5 bases). Germline lookup yields CDR1 LNHDA and CDR2 SQIVND (reference sequence). The CDR3 has 13 residues. Between the trimmed V and J ends, which lost 10 bases and 6 bases, there was a span of 15 bases. CDR3 sequence: CATQRVGAGELFF. In DNA, the CDR3 is TGTGCCACCCAGCGTGTAGGGGCCGGGGAGCTGTTTTTT.

The rearrangement links TRBV6-5 to TRBJ1-1, with D possibly TRBD1 on 6 matching bases. The length of the CDR3 is 12 residues. V dropped 11 bases and J dropped 5 bases, with 15 bases sitting between them. Germline lookup yields CDR1 MNHEY and CDR2 SVGAGI. CDR3 loop: CAANSGATEAFF. The CDR3 region has the DNA TGTGCCGCCAATTCAGGGGCGACTGAAGCTTTCTTT.

The sample holds one count of this clone. The chain combines TRBV6-2 or TRBV6-3 with TRBJ2-1, with 9 bases identical to TRBD2. Germline V gene lookup returns CDR1 MNHEY and CDR2 SVGEGT. Trimming removed 1 base from V and 9 bases from J; junction bases left unmatched: 7. This CDR3 is 15 amino acids long. The CDR3 sequence is CASSYFFAGGGEQFF. The CDR3 bases are TGTGCCAGCAGTTACTTTTTCGCGGGAGGGGGTGAGCAGTTCTTC.

The J gene is TRBJ1-2, the V gene TRBV6-5, with D perhaps matching TRBD1 (5 bases). This CDR3 is built from 14 residues. Germline CDR1 and CDR2: MNHEY and SVGAGI. Between the trimmed V and J ends, which lost 4 bases and 8 bases, there was a span of 17 bases. The CDR3 loop reads CASSSGDAGRGYTF. Written as DNA, the CDR3 is TGTGCCAGCAGTTCCGGGGACGCTGGTAGGGGCTACACCTTC.

The chain combines TRBV25-1 with TRBJ2-5; 9 bases line up with TRBD2. The CDR3 runs 16 residues. The germline gives CDR1 MGHDK, CDR2 SYGVNS. After removal of 2 bases from V and 6 bases from J, the junction contained 10 bases not matched to a gene. The CDR3 is CASSEAGGRLVKTQYF. CDR3 in DNA: TGTGCCAGCAGTGAAGCGGGAGGGCGTCTCGTGAAGACCCAGTACTTC.

This clone was picked up one time. The V and J genes are TRBV29-1 and TRBJ1-3, with D perhaps TRBD1 (6 bases). The length of the CDR3 is 14 residues. Germline V gene data show CDR1 as SQVTM and CDR2 as ANQGSEA. Trimming removed 6 bases from V and 0 bases from J, with 12 bases in between. The DNA of the CDR3 is TGCAGCGTGCACCGGGACACCTCTGGAAACACCATATATTTT. This gives the protein CSVHRDTSGNTIYF. Based on the CDR3 plus reference TRBV29-1 and TRBJ1-3, the full variable domain is SAVISQKPSRDICQRGTSLTIQCQVDSQVTMMFWYRQQPGQSLTLIATANQGSEATYESGFVIDKFPISRPNLTFSTLTVSNMSPEDSSIYLCSVHRDTSGNTIYFGEGSWLTVV.

This chain joins TRBV5-8 and TRBJ1-4, with unresolved D. V was pared by 4 bases and J by 7 bases, with 14 bases between. This CDR3 has 14 amino acids. Germline V gene data show CDR1 as SGHTS and CDR2 as YDEGEE. The CDR3 bases are TGTGCCAGCAGCCCCCCAAGGGTGGCTGAAAAACTGTTTTTT. It codes for CASSPPRVAEKLFF. The full variable domain, in which reference TRBV5-8 and TRBJ1-4 provide the parts outside the CDR3, is EAGVTQSPTHLIKTRGQQATLRCSPISGHTSVYWYQQALGLGLQFLLWYDEGEERNRGNFPPRFSGRQFPNYSSELNVNALELEDSALYLCASSPPRVAEKLFFGSGTQLSVL.